Included here is one TCR beta chain sequence, with context. Its antigen is currently unknown. These data are taken from a study of T cell repertoires in cytomegalovirus infection. The wider study: Recently identified HLA-C-restricted CMV epitopes were used, and well-studied HLA-B-restricted CMV epitopes were used as well. Carrying CMV and the relevant HLA type showed in public TCR beta signatures. Whole-study results and caveats: The cumulative frequency of public TCR beta families identified carriers of CMV plus the relevant HLA. Clonotype analysis showed dominance of the ex vivo response by HLA-C-restricted CMV-specific TCR beta clonotypes.

V shed 5 bases and J shed 4 bases, with 18 bases lying between them. Germline lookup yields CDR1 SGHDN and CDR2 FVKESK. This CDR3 contains 15 residues. TCRdb re-called the reads through MiXCR, storing one row per CDR3 protein. The sample carries some 940,000 distinct CDR3 sequences, roughly 31% recorded once. The material sequenced was cultured CD8+ T cells from PBMCs, taken from culture after CMV antigen stimulation. The receptor was isolated from a human donor in good health (CMV status not recorded). Some clones in this sample may be carry-over from other donors' samples. The chain carries TRBV14 and TRBJ2-7, with D possibly being TRBD1 or TRBD2 (6 bases each). The CDR3 loop is CASSEYRRGAYEQYF. The CDR3, as DNA: TGTGCCAGCAGCGAATACAGGAGGGGGGCGTACGAGCAGTACTTC.